This passage covers 5 T cell receptor beta chains from one sample sequenced in a study of T cell repertoires in cytomegalovirus infection (dated by TCRdb to 2018 to 2020). The sample's treatment or condition label, in plain terms: in vitro stimulation with specific CMV peptide epitopes to enrich CMV-specific T cells. Their antigens are not known. Sequencing relied on an Illumina HiSeq 1500. TCRdb passed the public sequencing reads through fastp at Q25 and MiXCR, retaining productive beta sequences. Duplicate CDR3 protein sequences are folded into a single record with the most common DNA and genes. This sample lists approximately 990,000 distinct CDR3 sequences; more than 25% were detected once. Over 12% of the sample lies in the top ten. The sequenced sample was cultured CD8+ T cells from PBMCs, obtained from culture after CMV antigen stimulation. These receptor sequences come from a human donor in good health (CMV status not recorded). Some clones in this sample may be carry-over from other donors' samples.

This clonotype was counted only a few times. The rearrangement joins TRBV4-1 to TRBJ1-5; 8 positions agree with TRBD1. This CDR3 has 15 residues. Losses at the gene ends were 3 bases for V and 5 bases for J; bases not matched to a gene: 6. Germline CDR1 MGHRA, CDR2 YSYEKL. CDR3 protein: CASSQTGQGDQPQHF. In DNA form, the CDR3 reads TGCGCCAGCAGCCAGACCGGACAGGGTGATCAGCCCCAGCATTTT.

This chain uses TRBV4-1 with TRBJ2-6; TRBD2 matches 11 bases. Per germline, CDR1 MGHRA and CDR2 YSYEKL. V was clipped by 0 bases and J by 3 bases; unmatched bases: 7. The CDR3 runs to 19 residues. CDR3 protein: CASSQDELAGGYGANVLTF. CDR3 nucleotide sequence: TGCGCCAGCAGCCAAGATGAGCTAGCGGGGGGATATGGGGCCAACGTCCTGACTTTC.

This rearrangement joins TRBV4-1 to TRBJ2-3; D may be TRBD1 or TRBD2 (5 bases each). V lost 1 base and J lost 7, with 15 bases in between. CDR3 length: 15 amino acids. Germline V lookup: CDR1 MGHRA, CDR2 YSYEKL. The DNA of the CDR3 is TGCGCCAGCAGCCAAGGGCTGGGCAGGGAGAATACGCAGTATTTT. This translates into CASSQGLGRENTQYF.

This clonotype was detected only a few times. The chain is built from TRBV12-5 and TRBJ1-1, with 7 bases fitting TRBD1. Germline assignment: CDR1 LGHNT and CDR2 FRNRAP. The CDR3 length is 15 residues. V was clipped by 7 bases and J by 3 bases; unmatched bases: 11. In DNA form, the CDR3 reads TGTGCTAGTGCCCCCAGGGGGAAGTCTGACACTGAAGCTTTCTTT. The encoded protein is CASAPRGKSDTEAFF.

This clonotype was found many times. The chain recombines TRBV7-2 with TRBJ2-1, with 9 bases fitting TRBD2. V was pared by 3 bases and J by 7 bases, with 7 bases of the junction left unmatched. This CDR3 contains 15 residues. Germline CDR1 SGHTA, CDR2 FQGNSA. This CDR3 reads CASSFSGGPGNEQFF. Here the CDR3 DNA reads TGTGCCAGCAGCTTCAGCGGGGGGCCGGGAAATGAGCAGTTCTTC.